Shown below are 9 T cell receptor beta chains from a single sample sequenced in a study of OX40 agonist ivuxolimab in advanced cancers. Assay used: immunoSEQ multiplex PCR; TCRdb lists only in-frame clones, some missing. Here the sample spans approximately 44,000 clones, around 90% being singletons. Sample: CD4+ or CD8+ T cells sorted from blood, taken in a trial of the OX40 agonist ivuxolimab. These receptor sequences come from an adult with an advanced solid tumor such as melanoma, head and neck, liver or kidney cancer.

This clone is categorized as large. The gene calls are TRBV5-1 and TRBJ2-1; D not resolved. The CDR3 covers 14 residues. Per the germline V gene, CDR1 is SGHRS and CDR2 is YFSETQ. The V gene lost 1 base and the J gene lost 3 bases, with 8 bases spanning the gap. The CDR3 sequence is CASSLRLDYNEQFF. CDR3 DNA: TGCGCCAGCAGCTTGCGACTCGACTACAATGAGCAGTTCTTC.

CDR3 amino acids: CASSRVQTNEKLFF. CDR3 nucleotides: TGTGCCAGTAGCCGAGTACAAACTAATGAAAAACTGTTTTTT. V usage is TRBV19 and J usage is TRBJ1-4; no firm D call. V lost 6 bases and J 1 base, leaving 9 bases between the germline ends. In germline, CDR1 is LNHDA, CDR2 SQIVND (reference sequence). The CDR3 loop spans 14 amino acids.

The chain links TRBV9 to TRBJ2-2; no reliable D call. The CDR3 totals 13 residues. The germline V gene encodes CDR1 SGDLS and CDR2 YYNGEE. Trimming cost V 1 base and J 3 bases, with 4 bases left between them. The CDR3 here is CASSVQDTGELFF. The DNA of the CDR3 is TGTGCCAGCAGCGTACAGGACACCGGGGAGCTGTTTTTT.

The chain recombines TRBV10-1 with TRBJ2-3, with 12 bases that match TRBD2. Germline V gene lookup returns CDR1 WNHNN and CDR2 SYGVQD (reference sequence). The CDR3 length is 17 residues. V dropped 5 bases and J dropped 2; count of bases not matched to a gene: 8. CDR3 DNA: TGCGCCAGCAGTCCCGGGACTAGCGGGCATTTCACAGATACGCAGTATTTT. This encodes CASSPGTSGHFTDTQYF.

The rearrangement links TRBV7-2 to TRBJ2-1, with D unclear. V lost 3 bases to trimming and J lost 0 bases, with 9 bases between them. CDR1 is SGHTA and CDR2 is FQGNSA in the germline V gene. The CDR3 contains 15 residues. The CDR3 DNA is TGTGCCAGCAGCTTCGGTGTGAGCTCCTACAATGAGCAGTTCTTC. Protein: CASSFGVSSYNEQFF.

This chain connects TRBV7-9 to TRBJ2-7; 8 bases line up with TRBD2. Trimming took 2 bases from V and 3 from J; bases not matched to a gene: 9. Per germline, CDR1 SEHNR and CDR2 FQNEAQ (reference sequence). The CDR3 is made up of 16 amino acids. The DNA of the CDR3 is TGTGCCAGCAGCTTAAGCCCCAGGACTAGCAGCTACGAGCAGTACTTC. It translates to CASSLSPRTSSYEQYF.

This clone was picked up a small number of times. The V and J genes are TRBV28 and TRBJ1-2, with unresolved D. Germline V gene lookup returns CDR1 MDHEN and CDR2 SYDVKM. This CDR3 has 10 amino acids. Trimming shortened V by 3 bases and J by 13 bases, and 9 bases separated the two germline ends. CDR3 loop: CASSFRERTF. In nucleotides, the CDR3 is TGTGCCAGCAGTTTCCGGGAACGCACCTTC.

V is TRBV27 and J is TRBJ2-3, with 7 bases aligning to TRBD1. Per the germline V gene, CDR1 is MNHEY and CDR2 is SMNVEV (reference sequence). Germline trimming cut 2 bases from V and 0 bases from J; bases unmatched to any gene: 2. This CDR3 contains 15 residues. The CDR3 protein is CASSLKGQSTDTQYF. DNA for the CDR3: TGTGCCAGCAGTTTAAAGGGACAGAGCACAGATACGCAGTATTTT.

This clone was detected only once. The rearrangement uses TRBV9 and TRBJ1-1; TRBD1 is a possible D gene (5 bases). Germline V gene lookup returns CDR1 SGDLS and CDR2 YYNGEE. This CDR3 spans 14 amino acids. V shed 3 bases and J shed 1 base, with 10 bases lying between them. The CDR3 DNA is TGTGCCAGCAGCGCCCCGCAGGGGAACACTGAAGCTTTCTTT. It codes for CASSAPQGNTEAFF.